Listed here are 14 T cell receptor beta chains from one sample, sequenced in a study of blood T cell repertoires in COVID-19. Measured with immunoSEQ multiplex PCR; TCRdb has only the in-frame clones, and not every one. The sample includes more than 90,000 clones, roughly nine tenths seen only once; the top ten take approximately 8.7%. Sequencing was done on a sample of peripheral blood. The receptors were gathered from a man between 65 and 85 years old who had recovered from COVID-19.

This clone was seen a handful of times. The V gene is TRBV5-1, the J gene TRBJ2-3; TRBD1 matches 7 bases. The CDR3 covers 16 residues. V was clipped by 0 bases and J by 2 bases; unmatched bases: 6. Per germline, CDR1 SGHRS and CDR2 YFSETQ. The CDR3, as DNA: TGCGCCAGCAGCTTGGGATTGGGACAGTACACAGATACGCAGTATTTT. It yields the protein CASSLGLGQYTDTQYF.

CDR3 loop: CASSQEETGGEQYF. The CDR3 DNA reads TGCGCCAGCAGCCAAGAGGAAACAGGGGGCGAGCAGTACTTC. This chain connects TRBV4-3 to TRBJ2-7; 8 bases match TRBD1. The trim removed 0 bases at V and 6 bases at J, leaving 4 bases unmatched. Germline values: CDR1 LGHNA, CDR2 YSLEER. This CDR3 spans 14 amino acids.

Remarks on this clone: Other nucleotide sequences in the sample specify the same CDR3. The gene calls are TRBV5-1 and TRBJ2-3; 11 positions match TRBD2. CDR1 is SGHRS and CDR2 is YFSETQ in the germline V gene. The V and J ends lost 4 bases and 2 bases, in that order; junction bases with no gene match: 6. The CDR3 consists of 16 residues. CDR3 DNA sequence: TGCGCCAGCAGCCCCGGGACTAGCGGCTACACAGATACGCAGTATTTT. Amino acids: CASSPGTSGYTDTQYF.

The chain employs TRBV5-6 and TRBJ2-7, with TRBD1 identical over 10 bases. The V gene end was trimmed by 4 bases and the J gene end by 6 bases; junction bases not matched to a gene: 7. The CDR3 runs 14 residues. The V gene's germline CDR1 is SGHDT and CDR2 YYEEEE. The CDR3 DNA is TGTGCCAGCAGCACGCCGGGACAGGGGAGCGAGCAGTACTTC. This translates into CASSTPGQGSEQYF.

This clone was detected many times. The chain uses TRBV12-5 and TRBJ2-2, with 11 bases aligning to TRBD1. CDR3 length equals 18 residues. Germline values: CDR1 LGHNT, CDR2 FRNRAP. The V gene end was trimmed by 5 bases and the J gene end by 7 bases; junction bases not matched to a gene: 15. CDR3 amino acids: CASGIFPPRTGGLGELFF. The CDR3 bases are TGTGCTAGTGGTATTTTCCCCCCGAGGACAGGGGGCCTCGGGGAGCTGTTTTTT.

V and J are TRBV2 and TRBJ1-6; TRBD1 might be the D (5 bases). V was pared by 1 base and J by 8 bases, with 12 bases between. Germline V gene data show CDR1 as SNHLY and CDR2 as FYNNEI. The CDR3 loop spans 15 amino acids. As DNA, the CDR3 is TGTGCCAGCAGTGAAGTAGGGGTCCATTATTCACCCCTCCACTTT. Translation gives CASSEVGVHYSPLHF.

V is TRBV5-4 and J is TRBJ2-5, with 16 bases that match TRBD2. V was pared by 4 bases and J by 5 bases, with 11 bases of the junction left unmatched. This CDR3 spans 18 amino acids. The germline gives CDR1 SGHNT, CDR2 YYREEE (reference sequence). The CDR3, as DNA: TGTGCCAGCAGCCCTTATGGGACTAGCGGGAGGGCCGTGGAGACCCAGTACTTC. Translating it yields CASSPYGTSGRAVETQYF. The full variable domain, completed using reference TRBV5-4 and TRBJ2-5, is ETGVTQSPTHLIKTRGQQVTLRCSSQSGHNTVSWYQQALGQGPQFIFQYYREEENGRGNFPPRFSGLQFPNYSSELNVNALELDDSALYLCASSPYGTSGRAVETQYFGPGTRLLVL.

This clone was observed a few times. The V call is TRBV5-1, the J call TRBJ2-2; D may be TRBD1 (5 bases). The CDR3 sequence is 16 residues long. Trimming removed 3 bases from V and 2 bases from J, with 14 bases in between. Germline-derived CDR1 and CDR2 are SGHRS and YFSETQ. The CDR3, as DNA: TGCGCCAGCAGCTCCAGGGAAGGCGGCAACACCGGGGAGCTGTTTTTT. It encodes CASSSREGGNTGELFF.

The DNA for the CDR3 is TGTGCCAGCAGCTTAGCGGAGACAGGAGTTGAAGCTTTCTTT. As protein: CASSLAETGVEAFF. The chain joins TRBV7-2 to TRBJ1-1, with D possibly TRBD1 on 6 matching bases. In germline, CDR1 is SGHTA, CDR2 FQGNSA. The CDR3 runs to 14 residues. V was shortened by 0 bases and J by 7 bases, with 12 bases between the two germline ends. Based on the CDR3 plus reference TRBV7-2 and TRBJ1-1, the full variable domain is GAGVSQSPSNKVTEKGKDVELRCDPISGHTALYWYRQSLGQGLEFLIYFQGNSAPDKSGLPSDRFSAERTGGSVSTLTIQRTQQEDSAVYLCASSLAETGVEAFFGQGTRLTVV.

V usage is TRBV7-2 and J usage is TRBJ1-1; the match to TRBD1 covers 10 bases. With V trimmed by 1 base and J by 7 bases, 3 bases remained unmatched. This CDR3 region has 14 residues. CDR1 is SGHTA and CDR2 is FQGNSA in the germline V gene. This chain's CDR3 is CASSLGDRGLEAFF. The CDR3 DNA reads TGTGCCAGCAGCTTAGGGGACAGGGGACTTGAAGCTTTCTTT.

The V gene is TRBV11-2, the J gene TRBJ2-5; D is unclear. The CDR3 runs 15 residues. Germline CDR1 is SGHAT and CDR2 is FQNNGV. The V end lost 1 base, the J end lost 5 bases, and 14 bases lay between the germline ends. For the CDR3, the DNA is TGTGCCAGCAGCTTAGGGAGTGCCTTGTCGGAGACCCAGTACTTC. This gives the protein CASSLGSALSETQYF.

CDR3 region: CASSFNRDEQYF. The CDR3 region has the DNA TGCGCCAGCAGCTTTAACAGGGACGAGCAGTACTTC. V gene TRBV5-1 combines with J gene TRBJ2-7, with D maybe TRBD1 (6 bases). There are 12 residues in the CDR3. V shed 2 bases and J shed 5 bases, with 8 bases lying between them. Germline V gives CDR1 SGHRS, CDR2 YFSETQ.

CDR3 coding DNA: TGCGCCAGCAGATCACAAATCGGACAGGGGCTTGAAGCTTTCTTT. This codes for CASRSQIGQGLEAFF. The V call is TRBV5-1, the J call TRBJ1-1; 9 positions match TRBD1. Germline lookup yields CDR1 SGHRS and CDR2 YFSETQ. With 5 bases clipped from V and 7 bases from J, the junction kept 12 bases outside the gene matches. This CDR3 region has 15 residues. Complete variable domain (other parts from reference TRBV5-1 and TRBJ1-1): KAGVTQTPRYLIKTRGQQVTLSCSPISGHRSVSWYQQTPGQGLQFLFEYFSETQRNKGNFPGRFSGRQFSNSRSEMNVSTLELGDSALYLCASRSQIGQGLEAFFGQGTRLTVV.

The rearrangement joins TRBV7-9 to TRBJ2-3, with 9 nucleotides matching TRBD1. This CDR3 contains 15 residues. The V gene end was trimmed by 4 bases and the J gene end by 4 bases; junction bases not matched to a gene: 6. Germline V CDR1 and CDR2: SEHNR, FQNEAQ (reference sequence). This chain's CDR3 is CASSSRDRASDTQYF. CDR3 sequence (DNA): TGTGCCAGCAGCTCCCGGGACAGGGCTTCAGATACGCAGTATTTT.